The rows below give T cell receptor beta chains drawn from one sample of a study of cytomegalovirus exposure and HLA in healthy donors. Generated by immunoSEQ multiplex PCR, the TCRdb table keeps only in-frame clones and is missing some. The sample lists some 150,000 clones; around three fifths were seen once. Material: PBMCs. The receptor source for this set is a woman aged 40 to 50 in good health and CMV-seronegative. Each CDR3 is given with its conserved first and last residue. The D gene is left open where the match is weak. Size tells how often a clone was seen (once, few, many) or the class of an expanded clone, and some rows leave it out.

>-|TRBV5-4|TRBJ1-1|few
CASSLDRVDTEAFF
TGTGCCAGCAGCTTGGACAGGGTAGACACTGAAGCTTTCTTT
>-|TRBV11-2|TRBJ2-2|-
CASSLYSRQGGTGELFF
TGTGCCAGCAGCTTATACTCCCGACAGGGAGGCACCGGGGAGCTGTTTTTT
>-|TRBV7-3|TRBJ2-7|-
CASSSQRDTEQYF
TGTGCCAGCAGCTCCCAGCGGGACACCGAGCAGTACTTC
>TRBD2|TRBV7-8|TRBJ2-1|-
CASSFGGGGYNEQFF
TGTGCCAGCAGCTTCGGTGGCGGGGGGTACAATGAGCAGTTCTTC
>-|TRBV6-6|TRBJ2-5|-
CASSLWVPSAGTQYF
TGTGCCAGCAGTTTGTGGGTTCCCAGCGCCGGGACCCAGTACTTC
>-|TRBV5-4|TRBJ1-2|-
CASSLGGLSTF
TGTGCCAGCAGCTTAGGAGGGTTAAGCACCTTC
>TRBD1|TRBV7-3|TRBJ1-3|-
CASSAAGQGAGGNTIYF
TGTGCCAGCAGCGCCGCCGGACAGGGGGCGGGAGGAAACACCATATATTTT
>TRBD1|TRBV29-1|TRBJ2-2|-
CSVARTGNTGELFF
TGCAGCGTTGCCAGGACAGGGAACACCGGGGAGCTGTTTTTT
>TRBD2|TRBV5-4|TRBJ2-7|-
CASSFTTGGIDEQYF
TGTGCCAGCAGCTTTACAACGGGGGGGATTGACGAGCAGTACTTC
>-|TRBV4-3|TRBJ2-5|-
CASSQESGGLRETQYF
TGCGCCAGCAGCCAAGAGAGTGGGGGCCTAAGAGAGACCCAGTACTTC
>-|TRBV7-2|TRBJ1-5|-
CASNDRPGNQPQHF
TGTGCCAGCAACGACAGGCCCGGCAATCAGCCCCAGCATTTT
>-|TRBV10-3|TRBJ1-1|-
CAISDQGPLDTEAFF
TGTGCCATCAGTGATCAGGGGCCCCTGGACACTGAAGCTTTCTTT
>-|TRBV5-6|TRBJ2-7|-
CASSLMDSYYEQYF
TGTGCCAGCAGCTTGATGGACAGCTACTACGAGCAGTACTTC
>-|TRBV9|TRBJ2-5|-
CASSVGDRNRGETQYF
TGTGCCAGCAGCGTTGGCGACCGGAACCGGGGAGAGACCCAGTACTTC
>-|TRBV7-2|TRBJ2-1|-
CASSLLRVGGEQFF
TGTGCCAGCAGCTTACTTCGAGTAGGGGGTGAGCAGTTCTTC
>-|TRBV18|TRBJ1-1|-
CASSPAGDGTFF
TGTGCCAGCTCCCCCGCAGGGGATGGAACTTTCTTT
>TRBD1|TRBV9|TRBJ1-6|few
CASSVEDRANSPLHF
TGTGCCAGCAGCGTCGAAGACAGGGCAAATTCACCCCTCCACTTT
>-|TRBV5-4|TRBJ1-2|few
CAAGGDLTNGYTF
TGTGCTGCGGGGGGGGACCTCACCAATGGCTACACCTTC
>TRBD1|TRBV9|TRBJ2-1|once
CASSVGGQGSYNEQFF
TGTGCCAGCAGCGTAGGCGGACAGGGTTCCTACAATGAGCAGTTCTTC
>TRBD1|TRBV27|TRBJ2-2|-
CASSSGTGDVGELFF
TGTGCCAGCAGTTCCGGGACAGGGGATGTCGGGGAGCTGTTTTTT
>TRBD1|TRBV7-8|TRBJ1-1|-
CASSLDTGASTEAFF
TGTGCCAGCAGCTTAGATACAGGGGCCTCCACTGAAGCTTTCTTT
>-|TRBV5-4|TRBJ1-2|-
CASSLSRVGGYTF
TGTGCCAGCAGCTTGTCCAGGGTGGGAGGCTACACCTTC
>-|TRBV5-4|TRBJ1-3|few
CASSPDGRGSGNTIYF
TGTGCCAGCAGCCCCGACGGCAGGGGTTCTGGAAACACCATATATTTT
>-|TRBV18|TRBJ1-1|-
CASSLSPRGRFEAFF
TGTGCCAGCTCACTATCTCCCAGGGGCCGCTTTGAAGCTTTCTTT
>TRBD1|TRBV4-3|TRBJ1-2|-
CASSHEGQGGYGYTF
TGCGCCAGCAGCCATGAGGGACAGGGAGGCTATGGCTACACCTTC
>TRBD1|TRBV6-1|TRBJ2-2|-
CASSITGVAGELFF
TGTGCCAGCAGTATCACAGGGGTGGCCGGGGAGCTGTTTTTT
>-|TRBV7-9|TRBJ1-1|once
CASSLPDRLNTEAFF
TGTGCCAGCAGCCTTCCGGACAGACTGAACACTGAAGCTTTCTTT
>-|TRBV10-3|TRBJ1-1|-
CAISESRGNTEAFF
TGTGCCATCAGTGAGTCAAGGGGGAACACTGAAGCTTTCTTT
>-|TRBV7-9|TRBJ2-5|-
CASSSGRGLGQETQYF
TGTGCCAGCAGCTCCGGGCGGGGGCTGGGTCAAGAGACCCAGTACTTC
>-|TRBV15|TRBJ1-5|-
CATSREASERHF
TGTGCCACCAGCAGAGAAGCGAGCGAACGCCATTTT
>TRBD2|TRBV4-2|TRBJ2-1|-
CASSQAGLAGGHSYNEQFF
TGTGCCAGCAGCCAAGCGGGACTAGCGGGGGGGCACTCCTACAATGAGCAGTTCTTC
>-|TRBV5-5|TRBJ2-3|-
CASYSSTDTQYF
TGTGCCAGCTATTCTAGCACAGATACGCAGTATTTT
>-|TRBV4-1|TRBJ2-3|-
CASSPGEGADTQYF
TGCGCCAGCAGTCCAGGGGAGGGGGCAGATACGCAGTATTTT
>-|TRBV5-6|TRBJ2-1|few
CASSLDLDNEQFF
TGTGCCAGCAGCTTGGACTTGGACAATGAGCAGTTCTTC
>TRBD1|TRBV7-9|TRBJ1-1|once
CASSLLFTGGVGNTEAFF
TGTGCCAGCAGCTTATTGTTCACAGGGGGCGTGGGGAACACTGAAGCTTTCTTT
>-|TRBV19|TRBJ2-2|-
CASSRPSRGTGELFF
TGTGCCAGTAGTAGACCATCCAGAGGCACCGGGGAGCTGTTTTTT
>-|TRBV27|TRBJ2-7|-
CASMETESTYEQYF
TGTGCCAGCATGGAAACAGAGTCTACCTACGAGCAGTACTTC
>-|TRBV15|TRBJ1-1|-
CATSRERFGLGEAFF
TGTGCCACCAGCAGAGAAAGGTTTGGACTTGGGGAAGCTTTCTTT
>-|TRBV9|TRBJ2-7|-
CASSVGDTYSYEQYF
TGTGCCAGCAGCGTAGGGGACACCTACTCCTACGAGCAGTACTTC
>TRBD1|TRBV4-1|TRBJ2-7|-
CASSQAGQGQGEQYF
TGCGCCAGCAGCCAGGCGGGACAGGGGCAGGGCGAGCAGTACTTC
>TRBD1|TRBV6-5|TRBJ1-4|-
CASSDRAEAEKLFF
TGTGCCAGCAGTGACAGGGCGGAGGCTGAAAAACTGTTTTTT
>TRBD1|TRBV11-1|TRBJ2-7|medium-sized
CASRDRGSYEQYF
TGTGCCAGCCGGGACAGGGGTTCCTACGAGCAGTACTTC
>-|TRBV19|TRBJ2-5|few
CASSPTSPQETQYF
TGTGCCAGTAGCCCTACTAGTCCGCAAGAGACCCAGTACTTC
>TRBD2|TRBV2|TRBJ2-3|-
CAAGGASGVTDTQYF
TGTGCCGCGGGAGGAGCTAGTGGTGTCACAGATACGCAGTATTTT
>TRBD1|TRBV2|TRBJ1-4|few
CASSSDRGNEKLFF
TGTGCCAGCAGCTCCGACAGGGGGAATGAAAAACTGTTTTTT
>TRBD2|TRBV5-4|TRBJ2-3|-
CASSFPQRGGTDTQYF
TGTGCCAGCAGCTTCCCCCAGCGGGGAGGCACAGATACGCAGTATTTT
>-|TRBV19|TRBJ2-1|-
CASRGSGSGFYEQFF
TGTGCCAGTAGGGGGTCCGGGAGTGGATTCTATGAGCAGTTCTTC
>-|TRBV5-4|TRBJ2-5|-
CASSYSHGTQYF
TGTGCCAGCAGCTACTCCCATGGGACCCAGTACTTC
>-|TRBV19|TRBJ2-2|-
CACSIRGTGELFF
TGTGCCTGCTCCATTCGAGGCACCGGGGAGCTGTTTTTT
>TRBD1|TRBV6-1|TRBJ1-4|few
CASIQGARNEKLFF
TGTGCCAGCATCCAGGGGGCTCGCAATGAAAAACTGTTTTTT
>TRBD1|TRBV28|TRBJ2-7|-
CASTPDRGEQYF
TGTGCCAGCACGCCCGACAGGGGCGAGCAGTACTTC
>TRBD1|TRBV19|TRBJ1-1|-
CASSIQGANTEAFF
TGTGCCAGTAGTATACAGGGGGCGAACACTGAAGCTTTCTTT